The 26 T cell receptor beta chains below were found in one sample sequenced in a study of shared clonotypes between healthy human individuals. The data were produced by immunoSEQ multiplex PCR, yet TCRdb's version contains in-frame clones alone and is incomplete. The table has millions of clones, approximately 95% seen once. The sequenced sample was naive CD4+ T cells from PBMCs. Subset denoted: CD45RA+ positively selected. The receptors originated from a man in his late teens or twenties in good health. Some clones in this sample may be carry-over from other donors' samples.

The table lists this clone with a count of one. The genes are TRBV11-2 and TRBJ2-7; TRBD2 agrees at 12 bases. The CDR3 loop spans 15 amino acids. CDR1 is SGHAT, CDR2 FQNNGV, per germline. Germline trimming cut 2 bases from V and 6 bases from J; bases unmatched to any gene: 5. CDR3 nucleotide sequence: TGTGCCAGCAGCTTACTAGCGGGAGGGGTTAGCGAGCAGTACTTC. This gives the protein CASSLLAGGVSEQYF.

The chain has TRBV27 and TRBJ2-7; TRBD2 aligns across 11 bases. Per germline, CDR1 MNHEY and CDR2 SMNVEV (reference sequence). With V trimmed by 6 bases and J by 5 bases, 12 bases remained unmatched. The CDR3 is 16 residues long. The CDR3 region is CASSLKLAGAGHEQYF. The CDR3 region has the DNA TGTGCCAGCAGCCTAAAACTAGCGGGAGCGGGACACGAGCAGTACTTC.

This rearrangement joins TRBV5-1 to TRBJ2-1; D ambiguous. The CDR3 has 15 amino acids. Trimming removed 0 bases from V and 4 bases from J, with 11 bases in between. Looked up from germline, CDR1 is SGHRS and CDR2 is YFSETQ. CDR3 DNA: TGCGCCAGCAGCTTGGCGAGTTCAGAATACAATGAGCAGTTCTTC. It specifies CASSLASSEYNEQFF.

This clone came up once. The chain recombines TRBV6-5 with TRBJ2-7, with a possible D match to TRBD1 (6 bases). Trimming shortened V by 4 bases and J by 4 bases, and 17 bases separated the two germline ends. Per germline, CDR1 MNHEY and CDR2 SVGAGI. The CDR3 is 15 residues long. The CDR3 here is CASSFGQGRRYEQYF. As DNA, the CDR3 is TGTGCCAGCAGTTTCGGGCAGGGGCGGCGGTACGAGCAGTACTTC.

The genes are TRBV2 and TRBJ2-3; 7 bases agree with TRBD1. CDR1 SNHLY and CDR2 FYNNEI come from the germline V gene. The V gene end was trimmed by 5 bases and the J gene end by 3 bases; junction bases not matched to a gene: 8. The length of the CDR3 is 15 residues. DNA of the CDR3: TGTGCCAGCAGTTTCCAGGGGGTCGGAACAGATACGCAGTATTTT. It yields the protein CASSFQGVGTDTQYF.

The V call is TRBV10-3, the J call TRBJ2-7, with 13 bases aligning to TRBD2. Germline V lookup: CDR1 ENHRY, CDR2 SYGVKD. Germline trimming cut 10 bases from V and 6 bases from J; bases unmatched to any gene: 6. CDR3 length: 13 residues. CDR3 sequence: CATGGLAGAEQYF. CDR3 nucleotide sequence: TGTGCCACAGGAGGACTAGCGGGAGCCGAGCAGTACTTC.

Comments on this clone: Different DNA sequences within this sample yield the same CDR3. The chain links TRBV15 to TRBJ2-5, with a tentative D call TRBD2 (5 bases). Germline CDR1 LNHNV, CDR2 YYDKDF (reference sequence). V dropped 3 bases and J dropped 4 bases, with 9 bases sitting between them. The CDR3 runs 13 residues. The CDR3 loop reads CATSRPGGETQYF. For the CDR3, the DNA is TGTGCCACCAGCAGGCCCGGAGGAGAGACCCAGTACTTC.

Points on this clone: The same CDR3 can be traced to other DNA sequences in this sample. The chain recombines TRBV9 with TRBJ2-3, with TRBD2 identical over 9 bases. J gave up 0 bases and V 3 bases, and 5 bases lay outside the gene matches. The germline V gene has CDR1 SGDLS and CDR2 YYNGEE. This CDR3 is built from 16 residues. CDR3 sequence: CASSGRLAASTDTQYF. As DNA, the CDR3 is TGTGCCAGCAGCGGAAGACTAGCGGCTAGCACAGATACGCAGTATTTT.

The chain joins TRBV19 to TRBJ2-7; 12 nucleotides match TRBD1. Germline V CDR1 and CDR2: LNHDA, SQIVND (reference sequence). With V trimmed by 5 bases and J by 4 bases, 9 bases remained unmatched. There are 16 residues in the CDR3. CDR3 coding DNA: TGTGCCAGTAGTTCGACCGGGACAGGGGGCCGGTACGAGCAGTACTTC. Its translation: CASSSTGTGGRYEQYF. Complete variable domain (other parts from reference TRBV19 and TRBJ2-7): DGGITQSPKYLFRKEGQNVTLSCEQNLNHDAMYWYRQDPGQGLRLIYYSQIVNDFQKGDIAEGYSVSREKKESFPLTVTSAQKNPTAFYLCASSSTGTGGRYEQYFGPGTRLTVT.

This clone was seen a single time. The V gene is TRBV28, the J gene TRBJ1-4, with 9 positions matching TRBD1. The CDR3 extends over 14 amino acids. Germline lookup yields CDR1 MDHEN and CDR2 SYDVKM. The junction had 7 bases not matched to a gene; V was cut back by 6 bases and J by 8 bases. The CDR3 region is CASSWDRVREKLFF. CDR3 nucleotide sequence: TGTGCCAGCAGCTGGGACAGGGTTCGGGAAAAACTGTTTTTT.

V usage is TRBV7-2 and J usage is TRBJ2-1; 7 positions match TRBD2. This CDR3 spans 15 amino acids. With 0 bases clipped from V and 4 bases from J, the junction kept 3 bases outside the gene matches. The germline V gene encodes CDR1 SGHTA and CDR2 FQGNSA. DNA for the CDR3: TGTGCCAGCAGCTTAGCGTCTAGCGGATACAATGAGCAGTTCTTC. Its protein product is CASSLASSGYNEQFF.

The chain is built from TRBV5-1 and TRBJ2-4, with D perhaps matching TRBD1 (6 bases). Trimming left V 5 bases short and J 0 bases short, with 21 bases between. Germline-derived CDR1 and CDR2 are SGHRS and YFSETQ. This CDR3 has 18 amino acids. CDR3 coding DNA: TGCGCCAGCAGTCCCGGCCGGACAGCCGACCTAGCCAAAAACATTCAGTACTTC. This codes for CASSPGRTADLAKNIQYF.

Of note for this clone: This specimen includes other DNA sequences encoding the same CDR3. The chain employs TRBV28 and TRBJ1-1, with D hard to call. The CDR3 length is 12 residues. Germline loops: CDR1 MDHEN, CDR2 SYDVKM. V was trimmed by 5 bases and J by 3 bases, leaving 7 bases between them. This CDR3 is CASSPPDTEAFF. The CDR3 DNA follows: TGTGCCAGCAGTCCCCCGGACACTGAAGCTTTCTTT.

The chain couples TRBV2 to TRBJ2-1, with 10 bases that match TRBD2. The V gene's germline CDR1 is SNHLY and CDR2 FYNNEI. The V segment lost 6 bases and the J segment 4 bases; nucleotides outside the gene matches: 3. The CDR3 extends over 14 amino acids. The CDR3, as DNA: TGTGCCAGCAGGGAGCGGGAGGGGTACAATGAGCAGTTCTTC. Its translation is CASREREGYNEQFF. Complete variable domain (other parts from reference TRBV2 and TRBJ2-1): EPEVTQTPSHQVTQMGQEVILRCVPISNHLYFYWYRQILGQKVEFLVSFYNNEISEKSEIFDDQFSVERPDGSNFTLKIRSTKLEDSAMYFCASREREGYNEQFFGPGTRLTVL.

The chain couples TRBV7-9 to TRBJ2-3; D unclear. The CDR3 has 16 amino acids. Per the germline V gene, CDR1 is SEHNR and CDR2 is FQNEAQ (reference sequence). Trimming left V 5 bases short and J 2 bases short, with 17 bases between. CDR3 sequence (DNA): TGTGCCAGCAGCGGTAGGGCCCTCCGGAACACAGATACGCAGTATTTT. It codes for CASSGRALRNTDTQYF.

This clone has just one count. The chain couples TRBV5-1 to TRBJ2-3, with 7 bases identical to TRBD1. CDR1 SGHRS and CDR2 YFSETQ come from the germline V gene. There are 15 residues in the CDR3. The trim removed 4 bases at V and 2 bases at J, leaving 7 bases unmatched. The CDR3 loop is CASSVGTANTDTQYF. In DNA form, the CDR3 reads TGCGCCAGCAGCGTAGGGACAGCGAACACAGATACGCAGTATTTT. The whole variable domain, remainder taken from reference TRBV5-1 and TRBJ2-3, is KAGVTQTPRYLIKTRGQQVTLSCSPISGHRSVSWYQQTPGQGLQFLFEYFSETQRNKGNFPGRFSGRQFSNSRSEMNVSTLELGDSALYLCASSVGTANTDTQYFGPGTRLTVL.

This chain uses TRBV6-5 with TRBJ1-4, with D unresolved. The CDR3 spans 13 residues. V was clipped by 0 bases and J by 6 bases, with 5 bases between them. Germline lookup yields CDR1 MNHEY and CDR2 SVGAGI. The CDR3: CASSYSTHEKLFF. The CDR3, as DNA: TGTGCCAGCAGTTACTCGACCCATGAAAAACTGTTTTTT.

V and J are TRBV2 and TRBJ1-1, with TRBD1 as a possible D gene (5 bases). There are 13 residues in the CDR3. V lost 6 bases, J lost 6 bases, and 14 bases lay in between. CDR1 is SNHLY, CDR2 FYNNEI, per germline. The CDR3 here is CASRGNRGAEAFF. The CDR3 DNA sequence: TGTGCCAGCAGAGGTAACCGGGGCGCTGAAGCTTTCTTT.

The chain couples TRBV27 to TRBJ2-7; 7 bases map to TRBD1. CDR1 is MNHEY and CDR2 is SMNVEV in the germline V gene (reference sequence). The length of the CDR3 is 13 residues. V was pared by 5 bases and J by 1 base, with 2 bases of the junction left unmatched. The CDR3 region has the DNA TGTGCCAGCAGTCCGGACAGGTCCTACGAGCAGTACTTC. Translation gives CASSPDRSYEQYF.

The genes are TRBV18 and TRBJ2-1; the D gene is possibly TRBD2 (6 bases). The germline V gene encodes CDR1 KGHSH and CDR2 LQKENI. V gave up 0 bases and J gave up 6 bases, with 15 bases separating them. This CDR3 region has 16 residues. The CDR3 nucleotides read TGTGCCAGCTCACCACCGGATGGGCCTAGCGTCAATGAGCAGTTCTTC. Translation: CASSPPDGPSVNEQFF.

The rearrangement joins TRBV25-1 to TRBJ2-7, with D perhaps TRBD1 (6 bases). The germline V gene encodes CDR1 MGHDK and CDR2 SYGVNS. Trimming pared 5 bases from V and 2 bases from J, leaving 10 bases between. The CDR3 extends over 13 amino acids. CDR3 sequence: CASSWTVPYEQYF. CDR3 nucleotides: TGTGCCAGCAGTTGGACAGTCCCCTACGAGCAGTACTTC.

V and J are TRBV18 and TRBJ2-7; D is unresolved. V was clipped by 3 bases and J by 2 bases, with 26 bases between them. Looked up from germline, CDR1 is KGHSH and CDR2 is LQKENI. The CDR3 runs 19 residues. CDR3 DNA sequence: TGTGCCAGCTCACCTTTTGCTTACAGCCAGAAGACGACCGCCTACGAGCAGTACTTC. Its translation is CASSPFAYSQKTTAYEQYF.

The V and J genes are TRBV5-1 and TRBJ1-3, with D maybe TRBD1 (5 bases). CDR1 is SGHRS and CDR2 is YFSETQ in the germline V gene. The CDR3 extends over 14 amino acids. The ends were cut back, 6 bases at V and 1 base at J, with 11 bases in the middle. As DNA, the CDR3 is TGCGCCAGCAACGAAGCAGGGTCTGGAAACACCATATATTTT. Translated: CASNEAGSGNTIYF.

CDR3 in DNA: TGTGCCAGCAGCGAAACTAGCGCCTCCTACGAGCAGTACTTC. This translates into CASSETSASYEQYF. The rearrangement links TRBV9 to TRBJ2-7; TRBD2 matches 7 bases. Looked up from germline, CDR1 is SGDLS and CDR2 is YYNGEE. After removal of 3 bases from V and 0 bases from J, the junction contained 3 bases not matched to a gene. CDR3 length: 14 residues.

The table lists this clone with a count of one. The CDR3 loop is CASDKQGGYQPQHF. The CDR3 bases are TGTGCCAGCGATAAACAGGGTGGGTATCAGCCCCAGCATTTT. The V call is TRBV28, the J call TRBJ1-5; a possible D gene is TRBD1 (6 bases). Trimming pared 8 bases from V and 5 bases from J, leaving 16 bases between. The CDR3 spans 14 residues. Germline V CDR1 and CDR2: MDHEN, SYDVKM.

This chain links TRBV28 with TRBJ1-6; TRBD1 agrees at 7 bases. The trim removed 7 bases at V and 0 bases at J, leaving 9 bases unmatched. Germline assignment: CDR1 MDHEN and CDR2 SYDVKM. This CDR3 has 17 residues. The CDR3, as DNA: TGTGCCAGCACTGGTCGACAGGGCGTCTCCTATAATTCACCCCTCCACTTT. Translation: CASTGRQGVSYNSPLHF.